Below, 2 T cell receptor beta chains from the same sample are listed, as sequenced in a study of neurological immune-mediated disorders. In TCRdb, the 5' RACE reads were re-called with MiXCR into one record per CDR3 protein. This table has nearly 30,000 distinct CDR3 sequences, roughly 16% appearing once. Regarding time point: technical triplicate 3. The source material was CD4+ T cells from blood. The receptors shown here come from a female donor with HTLV-1-associated myelopathy (HAM/TSP).

This clonotype appeared many times. The chain joins TRBV6-1 to TRBJ1-1, with 7 bases lining up with TRBD1. This CDR3 comprises 15 residues. Germline V gene lookup returns CDR1 MNHNS and CDR2 SASEGT. Trimming removed 2 bases from V and 2 bases from J; junction bases left unmatched: 5. CDR3 sequence: CASSELGTDNTEAFF. The CDR3, as DNA: TGTGCCAGCAGTGAACTGGGGACAGATAACACTGAAGCTTTCTTT.

The chain recombines TRBV6-1 with TRBJ2-7, with D uncertain. The CDR3 spans 14 residues. Trimming cost V 5 bases and J 0 bases, with 11 bases left between them. Looked up from germline, CDR1 is MNHNS and CDR2 is SASEGT. The CDR3 sequence: CASSPRYSSYEQYF. CDR3 nucleotides: TGTGCCAGCAGTCCGCGATACAGCTCCTACGAGCAGTACTTC.